This note documents a single TCR beta chain sequence. Antigen unknown. TCR beta CDR3 regions were amplified from RNA transcripts. First-round RT-PCR targeting the TCR CDR3 was performed with the HTBI primer set. TCRdb processed the multiplex PCR reads anew with MiXCR; each CDR3 protein has one entry. The data hold hundreds of thousands of distinct CDR3 sequences, with around 45% observed a single time. The data derive from a study of T cells in Graves' hyperthyroidism and ophthalmopathy. The study's findings and limits: Researchers found most expanded thyroid clonotypes above 0.001 in blood as well.

An absence of ophthalmopathy progression within 18 months meant stable Graves' hyperthyroidism. Lactation, pregnancy, other autoimmune disease or uncontrolled infection led to exclusion of patients. Each diagnosis was grounded in clinical symptoms, serum thyroxine and TRAb, thyroid ultrasound, and orbital computed tomography. The receptor's source is a woman aged 18-30 years with Graves' hyperthyroidism. Sequenced: peripheral blood or thyroid tissue (not recorded which).

The DNA for the CDR3 is TGTGCCAGTGGGATATCAGGGGGCTCGCACTATGGCTACACCTTC. It yields the protein CASGISGGSHYGYTF. The gene calls are TRBV19 and TRBJ1-2, with 8 bases fitting TRBD1. The CDR3 loop spans 15 amino acids. J gave up 3 bases and V 8 bases, and 11 bases lay outside the gene matches. CDR1 LNHDA and CDR2 SQIVND come from the germline V gene (reference sequence).